This T cell receptor (beta chain) was sequenced during a study of OX40 agonist ivuxolimab in advanced cancers. Method: immunoSEQ multiplex PCR; TCRdb's copy keeps in-frame clones and lacks some. This sample has over 10,000 clones; approximately 80% occur once, and the top ten carry roughly a fifth. V gave up 3 bases and J gave up 0 bases; unmatched junction bases: 3. CDR1 is SGHNT and CDR2 is YYREEE in the germline V gene (reference sequence). CDR3 length: 15 amino acids. This clonotype was sampled from an adult with an advanced solid tumor such as melanoma, head and neck, liver or kidney cancer. The chain is built from TRBV5-4 and TRBJ2-1; 7 bases match TRBD1. This material consisted of CD4+ or CD8+ T cells sorted from blood, taken in a trial of the OX40 agonist ivuxolimab. CDR3 sequence reads: CASSSGQSSYNEQFF. The CDR3 DNA reads as TGTGCCAGCAGCTCGGGACAGAGCTCCTACAATGAGCAGTTCTTC.